Included here is one T cell receptor (beta chain) sequence, with context. As yet, its antigen is unknown. Sequencing was performed with immunoSEQ multiplex PCR; in TCRdb, only in-frame clones are kept and a portion is missing. The sample has over 110,000 clones, 85% to 90% seen once. The data were obtained in a study of T cell responses to AZD1222 COVID-19 vaccine. Study findings and constraints: Females made up more of the donors, who were largely white British, and clonal diversity may have come out too low. Spike-specific TCR breadth and depth both grew after two AZD1222 doses.

Recipients boosted at about 4 weeks or about 12 weeks are pooled. The germline V gene encodes CDR1 LGHDT and CDR2 YNNKEL (reference sequence). The CDR3 is 19 amino acids. V lost 3 bases to trimming and J lost 5 bases, with 28 bases between them. The material sequenced was peripheral blood, taken 28 days after the second AZD1222 dose. This TCR was recovered from an adult who received the AZD1222 COVID-19 vaccine. The rearrangement links TRBV3-1 (or the pseudogene TRBV3-2) to TRBJ2-5; maybe TRBD1 (6 bases). The CDR3 nucleotides read TGTGCCAGCAGCCACAAATCCCTCGGGCCAGGGGCCGTTAGGGAGACCCAGTACTTC. This encodes CASSHKSLGPGAVRETQYF.